The 6 T cell receptor beta chains listed next were all sequenced from one sample in a study of blood T cell repertoires in COVID-19. Using immunoSEQ multiplex PCR, the repertoire was profiled, and TCRdb retains in-frame clones only, with some absent. The sample carries roughly 69,000 clones, about 76% recorded once. Sequencing input: peripheral blood. The source is a human donor in a cohort sampled during active COVID-19.

This clone was detected only once. V is TRBV11-2 and J is TRBJ2-1, with 8 nucleotides matching TRBD1. V dropped 1 base and J dropped 5; count of bases not matched to a gene: 4. The CDR3 sequence is 15 residues long. Germline V gene sequence: CDR1 SGHAT, CDR2 FQNNGV. The CDR3 region is CASSLVGTGHNEQFF. CDR3 sequence (DNA): TGTGCCAGCAGCTTAGTCGGGACAGGACACAATGAGCAGTTCTTC.

This chain connects TRBV3-1 (or the pseudogene TRBV3-2) to TRBJ1-4; TRBD1 matches 10 bases. In germline, CDR1 is LGHDT, CDR2 YNNKEL (reference sequence). The CDR3 sequence is 14 residues long. Germline trimming cut 4 bases from V and 7 bases from J; bases unmatched to any gene: 3. CDR3 loop: CASSLGTGVEKLFF. CDR3 in DNA: TGTGCCAGCAGCCTAGGGACAGGGGTTGAAAAACTGTTTTTT.

The chain links TRBV11-2 to TRBJ2-5, with a possible D match to TRBD2 (6 bases). Germline CDR1 is SGHAT and CDR2 is FQNNGV. CDR3 length equals 16 residues. V shed 5 bases and J shed 2 bases, with 18 bases lying between them. The chain's CDR3 is CASSPQMAGRQETQYF. CDR3 DNA: TGTGCCAGCAGCCCACAGATGGCGGGGAGGCAAGAGACCCAGTACTTC.

V gene TRBV4-3 combines with J gene TRBJ2-1; 14 bases fit TRBD2. V lost 5 bases and J lost 11; bases outside the gene matches: 8. This CDR3 comprises 15 residues. Germline-derived CDR1 and CDR2 are LGHNA and YSLEER. The CDR3 DNA is TGCGCCAGCAGCAAGGGACTAGCGGGGGCTCTTAAGCAGTTCTTC. Translation gives CASSKGLAGALKQFF.

V gene TRBV2 combines with J gene TRBJ2-2, with TRBD1 as a possible D gene (6 bases). This CDR3 has 15 residues. The germline gives CDR1 SNHLY, CDR2 FYNNEI. Trimming cost V 5 bases and J 7 bases, with 17 bases left between them. The CDR3 here is CASSWGRTDVGELFF. The CDR3 region has the DNA TGTGCCAGCAGTTGGGGGCGGACAGACGTCGGGGAGCTGTTTTTT. The variable domain in full, with the rest retrieved from reference TRBV2 and TRBJ2-2, is EPEVTQTPSHQVTQMGQEVILRCVPISNHLYFYWYRQILGQKVEFLVSFYNNEISEKSEIFDDQFSVERPDGSNFTLKIRSTKLEDSAMYFCASSWGRTDVGELFFGEGSRLTVL.

The chain carries TRBV6-5 and TRBJ1-5; D is perhaps TRBD1 (6 bases). The CDR3 has 15 amino acids. Trimming took 5 bases from V and 1 from J, leaving 12 bases between them. In germline, CDR1 is MNHEY, CDR2 SVGAGI. CDR3 loop: CASSKQGWSNQPQHF. CDR3 bases: TGTGCCAGCAGTAAACAGGGATGGAGCAATCAGCCCCAGCATTTT.